These T cell receptor beta chains were read from a single sample in a study of identical twins. MiXCR, applied by TCRdb to the 5' RACE reads, yields one record per CDR3 protein. The profile shows under 300,000 distinct CDR3 sequences, 5% to 7% of them singletons. This same sample was also taken into another study, of T cells expressing NK-cell markers.

The sequenced sample was CD8+ T cells sorted from blood. The origin of the receptors is a woman aged 18-30 years in good health. The CDR3 runs from the conserved cysteine through the conserved F or W. Each record gives: clone size, D gene, J gene, V gene, CDR3 DNA, CDR3 protein. D genes are given only for firm matches. The size of a clone is reported for some rows only, either as once, few or many, or as a class for expanded clones.

>few|NA|TRBJ2-5|TRBV6-1
TGTGCCAGCAGTGAAGCTCTCGGAGGGGGCCGGGAGACCCAGTACTTC
CASSEALGGGRETQYF
>many|TRBD2|TRBJ2-1|TRBV7-9
TGTGCCAGCAGCCCTAGCGGGGGACCCTACAATGAGCAGTTCTTC
CASSPSGGPYNEQFF
>few|NA|TRBJ2-1|TRBV4-1
TGCGCCAGCAGCCCTCCTAGTCAGAATGAGCAGTTCTTC
CASSPPSQNEQFF
>NA|TRBD1|TRBJ1-5|TRBV4-1
TGCGCCAGCAGCCAAGATTCCCATACGCGGTCAGGGGGTCAGCCCCAGCATTTT
CASSQDSHTRSGGQPQHF
>few|NA|TRBJ2-7|TRBV3-1
TGTGCCAGCAGCCAAGAAGCACCGGGATCGGGGGAGCAGTACTTC
CASSQEAPGSGEQYF
>many|TRBD1|TRBJ2-7|TRBV6-2/TRBV6-3
TGTGCCAGCAGTTACTCGCCAGGGGGCCACGAGCAGTACTTC
CASSYSPGGHEQYF
>many|NA|TRBJ1-2|TRBV12-3/TRBV12-4
TGTGCCAGCAGCCGGATGCAGGGTGCCTCCTATGGCTACACCTTC
CASSRMQGASYGYTF
>many|NA|TRBJ2-1|TRBV4-2
TGTGCCAGCAGCCTATACGGCGGGGGCCTTTCCTCCTACAATGAGCAGTTCTTC
CASSLYGGGLSSYNEQFF
>NA|NA|TRBJ2-7|TRBV2
TGTGCCAGCTCAGCGGATACACGCTACGAGCAGTACTTC
CASSADTRYEQYF
>NA|NA|TRBJ1-1|TRBV6-4
TGTGCCAGCAGTGACTCTGCGATGAACACTGAAGCTTTCTTT
CASSDSAMNTEAFF
>few|NA|TRBJ2-7|TRBV9
TGTGCCAGCAGCGAGGGTCCGGGACGGATATACGAGCAGTACTTC
CASSEGPGRIYEQYF
>few|TRBD2|TRBJ2-1|TRBV11-2
TGTGCCAGCAGCGAGCATAGCGGGGGGCGAACCAATGAGCAGTTCTTC
CASSEHSGGRTNEQFF
>NA|TRBD2|TRBJ2-1|TRBV19
TGTGCCAGTACCGATAGCGGGAGTTACAATGAGCAGTTCTTC
CASTDSGSYNEQFF
>NA|NA|TRBJ2-7|TRBV5-6
TGTGCCAGCAGCAGAGAAATTCGCTCCTACGAGCAGTACTTC
CASSREIRSYEQYF
>many|NA|TRBJ2-6|TRBV14
TGTGCCAGCAGCCGTCATTTTGGGGTCGGAATCTCTGGGGCCAACGTCCTGACTTTC
CASSRHFGVGISGANVLTF
>many|NA|TRBJ1-2|TRBV9
TGTGCCAGCTTCGGGACGGAAAATGGCTACACCTTC
CASFGTENGYTF
>few|NA|TRBJ1-1|TRBV30
TGTGCCTGGAGTGTGCCCCCCGGGACTGAAGCTTTCTTT
CAWSVPPGTEAFF
>NA|NA|TRBJ1-3|TRBV4-3
TGCGCCAGCAGCCAAGAATTGGAATCTGGAAACACCATATATTTT
CASSQELESGNTIYF
>few|NA|TRBJ2-7|TRBV4-3
TGCGCCAGCAGCCAAGCCGGCGCTAGGTTCTACGAGCAGTACTTC
CASSQAGARFYEQYF
>NA|TRBD1|TRBJ1-6|TRBV12-3/TRBV12-4
TGTGCCAGCAGGACAGGGGGAAATAATTCACCCCTCCACTTT
CASRTGGNNSPLHF
>many|NA|TRBJ1-2|TRBV5-6
TGTGCCAGCAGCTTGGCCGGTGGGGTCTATGGCTACACCTTC
CASSLAGGVYGYTF
>many|NA|TRBJ1-5|TRBV5-6
TGTGCCAGCAGCTTGGCCACTATCGGGGGGAGTCAGCCCCAGCATTTT
CASSLATIGGSQPQHF
>few|TRBD1|TRBJ2-2|TRBV6-4
TGTGCCAGCAAAAGACAGGGGGACACCGGGGAGCTGTTTTTT
CASKRQGDTGELFF
>many|NA|TRBJ2-1|TRBV5-1
TGCGCCAGCAGCTTGGTCAGCTACCTAAATGAGCAGTTCTTC
CASSLVSYLNEQFF
>NA|NA|TRBJ2-5|TRBV11-2
TGTGCCAGCAGCTATGACGGACCAGAGACCCAGTACTTC
CASSYDGPETQYF
>NA|TRBD2|TRBJ2-7|TRBV5-1
TGCGCCAGCAGCCCTGGGACTAGCGGGGGCTCCTACGAGCAGTACTTC
CASSPGTSGGSYEQYF
>few|NA|TRBJ1-2|TRBV29-1
TGCAGCGTTCTTGACGGACCTATGATGGGCTACACCTTC
CSVLDGPMMGYTF
>many|NA|TRBJ2-3|TRBV29-1
TGCAGCGCCGGTGCGTGGTCGAGCACAGATACGCAGTATTTT
CSAGAWSSTDTQYF
>many|TRBD1|TRBJ2-7|TRBV5-1
TGCGCCAGCAGCCCTGGGCCGGGACAGCCCTACGAGCAGTACTTC
CASSPGPGQPYEQYF
>many|TRBD2|TRBJ2-1|TRBV11-3
TGTGCCAGCAGCTTACGACTAGCGGGGGGCTACAATGAGCAGTTCTTC
CASSLRLAGGYNEQFF
>NA|NA|TRBJ1-1|TRBV27
TGTGCCAGCAGGACATTAAACACTGAAGCTTTCTTT
CASRTLNTEAFF
>NA|NA|TRBJ2-4|TRBV12-3/TRBV12-4
TGTGCCAGCAGTTTAGCGGGAGCCAAAAACATTCAGTACTTC
CASSLAGAKNIQYF
>few|NA|TRBJ1-5|TRBV6-2/TRBV6-3
TGTGCCAGCAGTTACGGCACAGGGACCTTTAATCAGCCCCAGCATTTT
CASSYGTGTFNQPQHF
>many|NA|TRBJ2-5|TRBV7-9
TGTGCCAGCCTCGTCCCGCTAGGTACCGAAGAGACCCAGTACTTC
CASLVPLGTEETQYF
>NA|NA|TRBJ1-4|TRBV7-9
TGTGCCAGCAGCTTTCCAGGGAGTGCAACTAATGAAAAACTGTTTTTT
CASSFPGSATNEKLFF
>NA|NA|TRBJ2-7|TRBV29-1
TGCAGCGTTGAAGATTACGATGCGGGCTCCTACGAGCAGTACTTC
CSVEDYDAGSYEQYF
>NA|NA|TRBJ2-6|TRBV4-3
TGCGCCAGAAGCCAAGGTATCGGTTCTGGGGCCAACGTCCTGACTTTC
CARSQGIGSGANVLTF
>few|NA|TRBJ2-2|TRBV12-3/TRBV12-4
TGTGCCAGCAGAATGGGCTCCGGGGAGCTGTTTTTT
CASRMGSGELFF
>NA|NA|TRBJ2-5|TRBV20-1
TGCAGTGCTAGAGGCCGGGGCGAAGAGACCCAGTACTTC
CSARGRGEETQYF
>NA|NA|TRBJ1-2|TRBV6-2/TRBV6-3
TGTGCCAGCAGTTCCTACCCGGCTTATGGCTACACCTTC
CASSSYPAYGYTF
>NA|NA|TRBJ1-2|TRBV29-1
TGCAGCGTTGATAGACAAAGCCATGGCTACACCTTC
CSVDRQSHGYTF
>many|NA|TRBJ2-7|TRBV5-1
TGCGCCAGCAGCTTGGCGCGGGAATCTACCTACGAGCAGTACTTC
CASSLARESTYEQYF
>NA|NA|TRBJ2-7|TRBV20-1
TGCAGTGTCTTTGAGGACTACGAGCAGTACTTC
CSVFEDYEQYF
>NA|TRBD2|TRBJ2-3|TRBV20-1
TGCAGTGCCCCAGCGGGGCCGCTGGCAGATACGCAGTATTTT
CSAPAGPLADTQYF
>few|NA|TRBJ1-5|TRBV10-3
TGTGCCATCAGGCCCCCGGGGTACAATCAGCCCCAGCATTTT
CAIRPPGYNQPQHF
>few|TRBD1|TRBJ1-5|TRBV20-1
TGCAGTGCTGAAGAACGGGACAGGGCGCCCTATAGCAATCAGCCCCAGCATTTT
CSAEERDRAPYSNQPQHF
>few|NA|TRBJ2-7|TRBV19
TGTGCCAGTAGTATAGGAGTAGCGATCTACGAGCAGTACTTC
CASSIGVAIYEQYF
>many|NA|TRBJ2-1|TRBV29-1
TGCAGCGTTGCTCTCCCACCGACCCCCTACAATGAGCAGTTCTTC
CSVALPPTPYNEQFF
>many|NA|TRBJ2-1|TRBV24-1
TGTGCCACCAGTGCTTCCGACAATGAGCAGTTCTTC
CATSASDNEQFF
>few|NA|TRBJ2-1|TRBV7-6
TGTGCCAGCAGCTTTCGGACGCAACGGGGGTACAATGAGCAGTTCTTC
CASSFRTQRGYNEQFF
>many|NA|TRBJ2-7|TRBV13
TGTGCCAGCAGCCGGGGCCGTGACGAGCAGTACTTC
CASSRGRDEQYF
>NA|TRBD1|TRBJ2-1|TRBV13
TGTGCCAGCAGCCCACCGGACAGGGAGTACAATGAGCAGTTCTTC
CASSPPDREYNEQFF